Here is one T cell receptor beta chain with its context. The antigen this receptor binds is unknown. No base quality values were provided; no much bigger clone lies one nucleotide off. The library was built by means of RT-PCR. Sequencing was carried out with a NextSeq 550. TCRdb trimmed public reads at Q25 via fastp, called clones via MiXCR and kept in-frame beta chains. Entries that share a CDR3 protein sequence are merged under the most common genes and DNA. The sample table shows about 230,000 distinct CDR3 sequences, and 13% to 15% are seen once. The top ten constitute roughly 12% of the sample. These data belong to a study of patients and donors after allogeneic stem cell transplantation (TCRdb year 2020). The germline V gene sets CDR1 to MNHNS and CDR2 to SASEGT. The CDR3, cysteine through phenylalanine, is 13 amino acids long. Only the CDR3 DNA is retained, 39 bases long and in frame from the first base. The V and J ends are trimmed by 5 bases and 5 bases, leaving 12 bases between them.

The sequence was collected from a human donor who was either an allogeneic HSCT recipient or a stem cell or donor lymphocyte infusion donor (not recorded which). It is not recorded whose cells these are; they may come from a transplant donor. Sequencing used blood, either unsorted or a sorted T cell fraction (not recorded which). The V and J segments used are TRBV6-1 and TRBJ1-1, with the D gene call left open. CDR3 sequence: CASSPYGETEAFF. The bases are TGTGCCAGCAGTCCTTATGGAGAGACTGAAGCTTTCTTT.